Below are 15 T cell receptor beta chains sequenced from a single sample in a study of OX40 agonist ivuxolimab in advanced cancers. TCRdb keeps only in-frame clones here, not all; method: immunoSEQ multiplex PCR. This table has some 70,000 clones, under 95% appearing once. Sample: CD4+ or CD8+ T cells sorted from blood, taken in a trial of the OX40 agonist ivuxolimab. These receptors all come from an adult with an advanced solid tumor such as melanoma, head and neck, liver or kidney cancer.

This chain uses TRBV19 with TRBJ1-3; D is unclear. CDR3 length: 16 amino acids. V was clipped by 7 bases and J by 0 bases, with 16 bases between them. Germline V gives CDR1 LNHDA, CDR2 SQIVND (reference sequence). The CDR3 DNA reads TGTGCCAGTATGACCCCATCAGCGATCTCTGGAAACACCATATATTTT. This gives the protein CASMTPSAISGNTIYF.

This clone was seen more than once but under ten times. The gene calls are TRBV7-8 and TRBJ2-5; D might be TRBD2 (7 bases). Trimming cost V 1 base and J 4 bases, with 10 bases left between them. The length of the CDR3 is 14 residues. The V gene's germline CDR1 is SGHVS and CDR2 FQNEAQ. The CDR3 is CASSLGGGGETQYF. CDR3 in DNA: TGTGCCAGCAGCTTAGGAGGGGGGGGAGAGACCCAGTACTTC.

V and J are TRBV27 and TRBJ2-1, with TRBD2 identical over 8 bases. Germline trimming cut 8 bases from V and 8 bases from J; bases unmatched to any gene: 11. Germline CDR1 reads MNHEY; CDR2 reads SMNVEV (reference sequence). The CDR3 runs to 14 residues. The CDR3 protein is CASCPGGPWDEQFF. CDR3 in DNA: TGTGCCAGCTGCCCGGGAGGGCCATGGGATGAGCAGTTCTTC.

The chain carries TRBV5-6 and TRBJ1-5; D remains ambiguous. Germline V CDR1 and CDR2: SGHDT, YYEEEE. Trimming took 4 bases from V and 6 from J, leaving 8 bases between them. The CDR3 sequence is 12 residues long. CDR3 in DNA: TGTGCCAGCAGCCAACGGGGTCAGCCCCAGCATTTT. This sequence encodes CASSQRGQPQHF.

A note on this clone: The same CDR3 is also encoded by other DNA sequences in this sample. This rearrangement joins TRBV27 to TRBJ1-6, with D perhaps TRBD1 (5 bases). V dropped 2 bases and J dropped 6 bases, with 8 bases sitting between them. CDR1 and CDR2 (germline): MNHEY, SMNVEV (reference sequence). There are 14 residues in the CDR3. The CDR3 coding sequence is TGTGCCAGCAGTTTAAGGGGTGGTAATTCACCCCTCCACTTT. Translated: CASSLRGGNSPLHF.

The V call is TRBV5-4, the J call TRBJ2-7; the D gene could be TRBD1 or TRBD2 (5 bases each). This CDR3 region has 15 residues. The V and J ends lost 0 bases and 4 bases respectively, with 14 bases between them. Germline CDR1 and CDR2: SGHNT and YYREEE (reference sequence). DNA of the CDR3: TGTGCCAGCAGCTTGGTTGGGACGGTCCTTTACGAGCAGTACTTC. Its translation: CASSLVGTVLYEQYF. Variable domain in full (rest from reference TRBV5-4 and TRBJ2-7): ETGVTQSPTHLIKTRGQQVTLRCSSQSGHNTVSWYQQALGQGPQFIFQYYREEENGRGNFPPRFSGLQFPNYSSELNVNALELDDSALYLCASSLVGTVLYEQYFGPGTRLTVT.

The chain uses TRBV18 and TRBJ2-7; D is perhaps TRBD1 (5 bases). The germline CDR1 and CDR2 sequences are KGHSH and LQKENI. This CDR3 spans 13 amino acids. The V end was cut by 3 bases, the J end by 5 bases, with 11 bases between. The CDR3 reads CASSPKQGNEQYF. The CDR3 DNA reads TGTGCCAGCTCACCGAAGCAGGGCAACGAGCAGTACTTC.

This clone was counted once. This chain connects TRBV6-5 to TRBJ1-2, with 9 bases matching TRBD1. With 6 bases clipped from V and 1 base from J, the junction kept 6 bases outside the gene matches. The germline V gene has CDR1 MNHEY and CDR2 SVGAGI. This CDR3 contains 15 residues. For the CDR3, the DNA is TGTGCCAGCAGCTCCGGGACAGGGATTAACTATGGCTACACCTTC. Its protein product is CASSSGTGINYGYTF.

The table lists this clone with a few counts. The CDR3 sequence: CASSPPSNTQYF. CDR3 nucleotides: TGTGCCAGCTCACCACCCTCCAATACGCAGTATTTT. This chain connects TRBV18 to TRBJ2-3; D gene unclear. Germline V gene data show CDR1 as KGHSH and CDR2 as LQKENI. The length of the CDR3 is 12 residues. The germline V and J ends were trimmed by 0 bases and 7 bases, with 5 bases remaining between them. Looking up the rest from reference TRBV18 and TRBJ2-3 gives the full variable domain: NAGVMQNPRHLVRRRGQEARLRCSPMKGHSHVYWYRQLPEEGLKFMVYLQKENIIDESGMPKERFSAEFPKEGPSILRIQQVVRGDSAAYFCASSPPSNTQYFGPGTRLTVL.

The chain couples TRBV4-1 to TRBJ2-7; TRBD2 might be the D (6 bases). The germline gives CDR1 MGHRA, CDR2 YSYEKL. Between the trimmed V and J ends, which lost 0 bases and 6 bases, there was a span of 18 bases. CDR3 size: 16 residues. The CDR3 reads CASSQDRGTRRSEQYF. The DNA for the CDR3 is TGCGCCAGCAGCCAAGATCGCGGGACCAGACGGTCCGAGCAGTACTTC.

V usage is TRBV5-1 and J usage is TRBJ2-2, with D hard to call. Looked up from germline, CDR1 is SGHRS and CDR2 is YFSETQ. The V gene lost 0 bases and the J gene lost 1 base, with 7 bases spanning the gap. This CDR3 region has 15 residues. DNA of the CDR3: TGCGCCAGCAGCTTGGTTGCACAGAACACCGGGGAGCTGTTTTTT. It encodes CASSLVAQNTGELFF.

The chain employs TRBV7-3 and TRBJ1-1; no firm D call. The CDR3 contains 13 residues. With 6 bases removed from V and 3 bases from J, the gap between germline ends came to 11 bases. Per the germline V gene, CDR1 is SGHTA and CDR2 is FQGTGA. The CDR3 DNA is TGTGCCAGCAGTTATAACTGGGACACTGAAGCTTTCTTT. It translates to CASSYNWDTEAFF. Supplemented by reference TRBV7-3 and TRBJ1-1, the full variable domain reads GAGVSQTPSNKVTEKGKYVELRCDPISGHTALYWYRQSLGQGPEFLIYFQGTGAADDSGLPNDRFFAVRPEGSVSTLKIQRTERGDSAVYLCASSYNWDTEAFFGQGTRLTVV.

V usage is TRBV4-1 and J usage is TRBJ2-5; D uncertain. CDR1 and CDR2 from the germline V gene are MGHRA and YSYEKL. The CDR3 contains 14 residues. Trimming took 0 bases from V and 7 from J, leaving 12 bases between them. In nucleotides, the CDR3 is TGCGCCAGCAGCCAAGATTTAGCTTTGGGGACCCAGTACTTC. Protein sequence: CASSQDLALGTQYF.

Only one count was recorded for this clone. The chain joins TRBV29-1 to TRBJ2-1, with D tentatively TRBD1 (7 bases). Germline V CDR1 and CDR2: SQVTM, ANQGSEA. CDR3 length equals 14 residues. Trimming pared 3 bases from V and 7 bases from J, leaving 16 bases between. This CDR3 reads CSVEGGQTVNEQFF. The DNA for the CDR3 is TGCAGCGTTGAGGGGGGACAGACGGTAAATGAGCAGTTCTTC.

This rearrangement joins TRBV2 to TRBJ1-5; D gene uncertain. Germline-derived CDR1 and CDR2 are SNHLY and FYNNEI. V lost 5 bases to trimming and J lost 1 base, with 9 bases between them. The CDR3 consists of 14 residues. The CDR3 DNA follows: TGTGCCAGCAGTCCGGGGTTCAGCAATCAGCCCCAGCATTTT. Translated, it gives CASSPGFSNQPQHF.